Shown below are 27 T cell receptor beta chains from a single sample sequenced in a study of T cell repertoires in cytomegalovirus infection. Each CDR3 protein gets one entry after TCRdb re-called the reads with MiXCR. The sample consists of tens of thousands of distinct CDR3 sequences, approximately 43% of them appearing once. No antigen has been assigned to these receptors. Sequenced here: CD8+ T cells from cultured PBMCs, sampled from culture after CMV antigen stimulation. Source of these receptors: a human donor in good health (CMV status not recorded). Some clones in this sample may be carry-over from other donors' samples.

The V and J genes are TRBV15 and TRBJ1-2, with 9 positions matching TRBD1. In germline, CDR1 is LNHNV, CDR2 YYDKDF (reference sequence). The V and J ends lost 0 bases and 6 bases, in that order; junction bases with no gene match: 5. The CDR3 length is 15 residues. CDR3 protein: CATSRDKGQGHGYTF. The CDR3 DNA follows: TGTGCCACCAGCAGAGATAAAGGACAGGGGCATGGCTACACCTTC. Full variable domain (outside the CDR3, taken from reference TRBV15 and TRBJ1-2): DAMVIQNPRYQVTQFGKPVTLSCSQTLNHNVMYWYQQKSSQAPKLLFHYYDKDFNNEADTPDNFQSRRPNTSFCFLDIRSPGLGDTAMYLCATSRDKGQGHGYTFGSGTRLTVV.

The V and J genes are TRBV2 and TRBJ2-7; possible D gene TRBD1, 6 bases. CDR1 and CDR2 (germline): SNHLY, FYNNEI. V was cut by 6 bases and J by 5 bases, with 17 bases left in between. The CDR3 loop spans 14 amino acids. The CDR3 here is CASRPRAGEHEQYF. In DNA, the CDR3 is TGTGCCAGCAGGCCCCGGGCAGGGGAGCACGAGCAGTACTTC.

This clonotype occurred a few times. The chain employs TRBV7-8 and TRBJ1-5, with D perhaps TRBD1 (6 bases). Germline V gene sequence: CDR1 SGHVS, CDR2 FQNEAQ. This CDR3 comprises 13 residues. V shed 4 bases and J shed 4 bases, with 8 bases lying between them. CDR3 region: CASSYRENQPQHF. CDR3 in DNA: TGTGCCAGCAGCTACAGGGAAAATCAGCCCCAGCATTTT.

The chain recombines TRBV7-4 with TRBJ1-1; no clear D. Trimming left V 5 bases short and J 0 bases short, with 13 bases between. This CDR3 spans 15 amino acids. Germline CDR1 reads SGHVT; CDR2 reads SQSDAQ. Here the CDR3 DNA reads TGTGCCAGCAGCACCGCGACCGGTATGAACACTGAAGCTTTCTTT. Translation gives CASSTATGMNTEAFF.

CDR3: CASSWTDSYEQYF. The CDR3 region has the DNA TGTGCCAGCAGCTGGACAGATTCCTACGAGCAGTACTTC. V and J are TRBV7-9 and TRBJ2-7; D may be TRBD1 (6 bases). This CDR3 has 13 residues. Between the trimmed V and J ends, which lost 4 bases and 1 base, there was a span of 8 bases. CDR1 and CDR2 from the germline V gene are SEHNR and FQNEAQ (reference sequence).

The chain joins TRBV4-2 to TRBJ2-7; the match to TRBD1 covers 7 bases. The CDR3 consists of 15 residues. Germline trimming cut 3 bases from V and 1 base from J; bases unmatched to any gene: 6. CDR1 LGHNA and CDR2 YNFKEQ come from the germline V gene. CDR3 bases: TGTGCCAGCAGCCAGGACGGGACAGCTTCCTACGAGCAGTACTTC. This translates into CASSQDGTASYEQYF.

This clonotype was observed once. The chain combines TRBV25-1 with TRBJ2-2; unclear D gene. Germline-derived CDR1 and CDR2 are MGHDK and SYGVNS. This CDR3 comprises 12 residues. Trimming left V 1 base short and J 4 bases short, with 1 base between. Here the CDR3 DNA reads TGTGCCAGCAGTGAATTCACCGGGGAGCTGTTTTTT. This codes for CASSEFTGELFF.

This chain links TRBV7-9 with TRBJ2-4, with 8 positions matching TRBD1. The CDR3 runs to 16 residues. Germline V gene sequence: CDR1 SEHNR, CDR2 FQNEAQ (reference sequence). V lost 11 bases, J lost 5 bases, and 17 bases stayed unmatched. The CDR3 DNA reads as TGTGCCGTCCAGTGGGACAGGTACCTTCGGGAAAACATTCAGTACTTC. It encodes CAVQWDRYLRENIQYF.

The sample holds one count of this clonotype. CDR3 sequence reads: CASSLGFNTEAFF. In nucleotides, the CDR3 is TGTGCCAGCAGCTTGGGGTTCAACACTGAAGCTTTCTTT. The chain joins TRBV7-2 to TRBJ1-1; D not resolved. Germline V gives CDR1 SGHTA, CDR2 FQGNSA. Trimming left V 3 bases short and J 2 bases short, with 7 bases between. The length of the CDR3 is 13 residues.

The V gene is TRBV10-3, the J gene TRBJ1-2; 9 bases align to TRBD1. The CDR3 sequence is 14 residues long. V was clipped by 11 bases and J by 6 bases; unmatched bases: 13. Germline lookup yields CDR1 ENHRY and CDR2 SYGVKD. The CDR3 nucleotides read TGTGCCGTACAAACAGGGGGCGTAATGGATGGCTACACCTTC. This translates into CAVQTGGVMDGYTF.

A few counts support this clonotype. The chain has TRBV12-3 or TRBV12-4 and TRBJ1-5; unclear D gene. This CDR3 region has 13 residues. V lost 0 bases and J lost 6, with 6 bases in between. The CDR3 DNA sequence: TGTGCCAGCAGTTTAGCGCCCACTCAGCCCCAGCATTTT. It is translated as CASSLAPTQPQHF.

This chain's CDR3 is CASSLRGARRPEGETQYF. The DNA of the CDR3 is TGTGCCAGCAGCTTAAGAGGAGCTAGGAGACCCGAAGGGGAGACCCAGTACTTC. V is TRBV7-2 and J is TRBJ2-5; no clear D. The germline gives CDR1 SGHTA, CDR2 FQGNSA. V was cut by 2 bases and J by 5 bases, with 24 bases left in between. The length of the CDR3 is 18 residues.

This clonotype showed up just a few times. The chain couples TRBV5-6 to TRBJ2-7, with 7 bases matching TRBD1. The CDR3 contains 18 residues. V trimming: 2 bases; J trimming: 0 bases; junction bases outside the gene matches: 14. The germline gives CDR1 SGHDT, CDR2 YYEEEE. The DNA for the CDR3 is TGTGCCAGCAGCTTTGCGACAGGGCCGAGGTCGATCTCCTACGAGCAGTACTTC. Translation: CASSFATGPRSISYEQYF.

The chain combines TRBV7-3 with TRBJ2-3; 10 bases agree with TRBD1. Germline CDR1 SGHTA, CDR2 FQGTGA. The V segment lost 3 bases and the J segment 4 bases; nucleotides outside the gene matches: 7. This CDR3 is built from 16 residues. DNA of the CDR3: TGTGCCAGCAGCTTTTTGGGACAGGGGTCGGCAGATACGCAGTATTTT. The encoded protein is CASSFLGQGSADTQYF.

The table lists this clonotype with a few counts. In DNA form, the CDR3 reads TGTGCCAGCCGCCTTTCAAGGGGCTCCTACAATGAGCAGTTCTTC. Protein: CASRLSRGSYNEQFF. The chain combines TRBV12-3 or TRBV12-4 with TRBJ2-1; D is perhaps TRBD1 (5 bases). V was shortened by 8 bases and J by 0 bases, with 14 bases between the two germline ends. This CDR3 contains 15 residues.

The chain links TRBV7-2 to TRBJ1-4; D is unclear. CDR1 is SGHTA, CDR2 FQGNSA, per germline. The CDR3 is 13 residues long. The V end lost 1 base, the J end lost 3 bases, and 3 bases lay between the germline ends. DNA of the CDR3: TGTGCCAGCAGCTTAGAGGCTAATGAAAAACTGTTTTTT. This encodes CASSLEANEKLFF.

In this sample, this clonotype turned up once. The rearrangement links TRBV7-9 to TRBJ1-6; D remains unclear. Deletions cut 11 bases from V and 8 bases from J, with 16 bases between. CDR1 is SEHNR and CDR2 is FQNEAQ in the germline V gene (reference sequence). This CDR3 contains 13 residues. As DNA, the CDR3 is TGTGCCCGGATCCCGGTGGGTGATTCACCCCTCCACTTT. Its translation: CARIPVGDSPLHF.

Remarks on this clonotype: A read error may account for a junction end that differs from germline. The V call is TRBV7-7, the J call TRBJ2-1; 10 bases fit TRBD2. The CDR3 runs 16 residues. Germline values: CDR1 SSHAT, CDR2 FNYEAQ (reference sequence). In DNA form, the CDR3 reads TGTGCTAGCAGCTTATCTAGCGGGAGCTCCTACAATGAGCAGTTCTTC. It codes for CASSLSSGSSYNEQFF.

The genes are TRBV4-1 and TRBJ2-1; no clear D. V lost 0 bases, J lost 0 bases, and 6 bases lay in between. The CDR3 consists of 15 residues. From germline, CDR1 is MGHRA and CDR2 YSYEKL. The CDR3 region is CASSQDGSSYNEQFF. CDR3 nucleotide sequence: TGCGCCAGCAGCCAAGATGGCAGCTCCTACAATGAGCAGTTCTTC.

This sequence joins TRBV11-2 and TRBJ2-7, with D possibly matching TRBD1 (6 bases). In germline, CDR1 is SGHAT, CDR2 FQNNGV. The CDR3 is made up of 15 amino acids. V dropped 1 base and J dropped 4 bases, with 14 bases sitting between them. The CDR3 region is CASSLVARGVYEQYF. CDR3 bases: TGTGCCAGCAGCTTAGTAGCCAGGGGCGTTTACGAGCAGTACTTC.

V gene TRBV4-1 combines with J gene TRBJ1-5; D might be TRBD1 (5 bases). Trimming took 0 bases from V and 11 from J, leaving 8 bases between them. Germline V gene sequence: CDR1 MGHRA, CDR2 YSYEKL. The CDR3 has 12 amino acids. The CDR3 is CASSQEGGTQHF. Written as DNA, the CDR3 is TGCGCCAGCAGCCAAGAGGGGGGGACCCAGCATTTT.

The chain carries TRBV7-8 and TRBJ2-1; 7 bases agree with TRBD1. The CDR3 extends over 15 amino acids. Trimming took 2 bases from V and 5 from J; bases not matched to a gene: 6. CDR1 is SGHVS and CDR2 is FQNEAQ in the germline V gene. CDR3 sequence (DNA): TGTGCCAGCAGCTTAAGAAGGGGGCGAGACAATGAGCAGTTCTTC. As protein: CASSLRRGRDNEQFF.

The V gene is TRBV5-6, the J gene TRBJ2-3, with D perhaps matching TRBD2 (6 bases). The germline V gene has CDR1 SGHDT and CDR2 YYEEEE. The CDR3 is 16 amino acids. V gave up 4 bases and J gave up 9 bases, with 24 bases separating them. The CDR3 bases are TGTGCCAGCAGCCCTACGTTCTTCTCTACGGGGGAAACGCAGTATTTT. This translates into CASSPTFFSTGETQYF.

The rearrangement links TRBV19 to TRBJ2-3, with 7 positions matching TRBD2. CDR1 and CDR2 from the germline V gene are LNHDA and SQIVND (reference sequence). J was trimmed by 1 base and V by 5 bases; bases with no gene match: 9. The CDR3 is made up of 16 amino acids. The CDR3 DNA sequence: TGTGCCAGTAGTCTTCGGGGGGACGGCCGCACAGATACGCAGTATTTT. Amino acid sequence: CASSLRGDGRTDTQYF.

This chain links TRBV12-5 with TRBJ2-3, with 11 bases aligning to TRBD2. The V and J ends lost 1 base and 3 bases, in that order; junction bases with no gene match: 3. Germline V lookup: CDR1 LGHNT, CDR2 FRNRAP. The CDR3 is 16 amino acids. The CDR3 spells CASGLATSGRTDTQYF. The DNA of the CDR3 is TGTGCTAGTGGTTTGGCCACTAGCGGGAGAACAGATACGCAGTATTTT.

This clonotype has only a few counts. The J gene is TRBJ2-2, the V gene TRBV12-3 or TRBV12-4, with D uncertain. Trimming took off 4 bases at V and 7 bases at J, with 7 bases between the two ends. CDR3 length equals 12 residues. The CDR3 loop is CASSWVHGELFF. CDR3 DNA: TGTGCCAGCAGTTGGGTTCACGGGGAGCTGTTTTTT.

The V and J genes are TRBV11-2 and TRBJ2-3; the D is unclear. Germline assignment: CDR1 SGHAT and CDR2 FQNNGV. This CDR3 is built from 11 residues. V lost 5 bases and J 7 bases, leaving 7 bases between the germline ends. The CDR3 region is CASSMKNTQYF. The CDR3 DNA reads TGTGCCAGCAGCATGAAGAATACGCAGTATTTT.